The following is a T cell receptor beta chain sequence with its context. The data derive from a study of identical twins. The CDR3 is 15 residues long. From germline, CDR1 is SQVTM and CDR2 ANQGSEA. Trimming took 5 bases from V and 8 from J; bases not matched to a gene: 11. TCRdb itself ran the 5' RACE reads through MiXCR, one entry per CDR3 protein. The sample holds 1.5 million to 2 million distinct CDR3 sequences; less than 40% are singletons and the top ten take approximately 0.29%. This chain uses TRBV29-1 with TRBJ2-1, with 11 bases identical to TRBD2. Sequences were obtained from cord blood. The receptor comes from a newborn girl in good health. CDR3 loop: CSVNIAGGGLDEQFF. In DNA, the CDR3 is TGCAGCGTTAATATAGCGGGAGGGGGGTTGGATGAGCAGTTCTTC.